What follows are 20 T cell receptor beta chains derived from one specimen sequenced in a study of T-cell reconstitution after alpha-beta-depleted transplantation in children. It was with unique molecular identifiers that the TCRbeta library was prepared. TCRdb itself ran the PCR reads through MiXCR, one entry per CDR3 protein. The table has approximately 500,000 distinct CDR3 sequences, more than 20% seen once. The sample was PBMCs, taken before TCRalphabeta/CD19-depleted stem cell transplant. These receptors came from a boy under three years old with Wiskott-Aldrich syndrome, due to receive a stem cell transplant.

Here the CDR3 reads CASSQDTGGANEKLFF. The CDR3 nucleotides read TGTGCCAGCAGCCAAGATACGGGGGGTGCTAATGAAAAACTGTTTTTT. The chain uses TRBV4-2 and TRBJ1-4; D might be TRBD1 (5 bases). The CDR3 consists of 16 residues. Trimming left V 0 bases short and J 3 bases short, with 11 bases between. Germline loops: CDR1 LGHNA, CDR2 YNFKEQ.

The chain uses TRBV12-3 or TRBV12-4 and TRBJ2-6; D may be TRBD1 (6 bases). The CDR3 contains 16 residues. V lost 5 bases to trimming and J lost 4 bases, with 15 bases between them. The CDR3 region has the DNA TGTGCCAGCAGTCCCACCTGGGGGCCCGGGGCCAACGTCCTGACTTTC. The encoded protein is CASSPTWGPGANVLTF.

The chain couples TRBV27 to TRBJ2-1; possibly TRBD2 for D (5 bases). Germline CDR1 MNHEY, CDR2 SMNVEV (reference sequence). This CDR3 is built from 14 residues. Trimming took 6 bases from V and 8 from J, leaving 17 bases between them. CDR3 nucleotide sequence: TGTGCCAGCAGACGTGAGGGAGCCGCGGATGAGCAGTTCTTC. It yields the protein CASRREGAADEQFF.

This clonotype has only one observation. The V call is TRBV5-1, the J call TRBJ2-2; 8 bases agree with TRBD1. The CDR3 is 14 residues long. CDR1 and CDR2 (germline): SGHRS, YFSETQ. J lost 5 bases, V lost 8 bases, and 8 bases had no gene match. Here the CDR3 DNA reads TGCGCCAGTCAAGGACAGGGATTAACCGGGGAGCTGTTTTTT. Its protein product is CASQGQGLTGELFF.

This clonotype was counted only a few times. The chain combines TRBV11-3 with TRBJ2-7; weak D call: TRBD1 (6 bases). The CDR3 is 13 amino acids. The germline gives CDR1 SGHNT, CDR2 YENEEA. V gave up 5 bases and J gave up 3 bases, with 11 bases separating them. CDR3 region: CASSRGHLYEQYF. The CDR3, as DNA: TGTGCCAGCAGCCGGGGACATCTCTACGAGCAGTACTTC.

The chain carries TRBV6-1 and TRBJ2-7; no definite D call. The CDR3 loop spans 14 amino acids. With 2 bases removed from V and 2 bases from J, the gap between germline ends came to 10 bases. The V gene's germline CDR1 is MNHNS and CDR2 SASEGT. CDR3 bases: TGTGCCAGCAGTGAATCGTATTACCCCTACGAGCAGTACTTC. It is translated as CASSESYYPYEQYF.

The table lists this clonotype with a count of one. The rearrangement uses TRBV5-1 and TRBJ1-4; 7 nucleotides line up with TRBD1. V trimming: 3 bases; J trimming: 4 bases; junction bases outside the gene matches: 3. CDR3 length: 14 amino acids. CDR1 SGHRS and CDR2 YFSETQ come from the germline V gene. Written as DNA, the CDR3 is TGCGCCAGCAGCTCGACAGGGAATAATGAAAAACTGTTTTTT. It specifies CASSSTGNNEKLFF.

This clonotype has more than one count but fewer than ten. This sequence joins TRBV9 and TRBJ2-1; tentative D call: TRBD2 (5 bases). Per the germline V gene, CDR1 is SGDLS and CDR2 is YYNGEE. This CDR3 has 16 residues. V shed 3 bases and J shed 0 bases, with 13 bases lying between them. CDR3 amino acids: CASSGTGTSSYNEQFF. The CDR3 DNA sequence: TGTGCCAGCAGCGGAACCGGTACTAGCTCCTACAATGAGCAGTTCTTC.

This clonotype appeared a few times. The V call is TRBV12-3 or TRBV12-4, the J call TRBJ2-1, with TRBD2 as a possible D gene (5 bases). The CDR3 extends over 18 amino acids. The germline V and J ends were trimmed by 1 base and 0 bases, with 16 bases remaining between them. CDR3 sequence reads: CASSLGAASTSSYNEQFF. The CDR3 region has the DNA TGTGCCAGCAGTTTAGGAGCGGCTAGCACAAGCTCCTACAATGAGCAGTTCTTC.

This clonotype was counted between two and nine times. J is TRBJ1-5 and V is TRBV7-9; 7 bases align to TRBD1. This CDR3 is built from 16 residues. Losses at the gene ends were 0 bases for V and 2 bases for J; bases not matched to a gene: 4. The germline V gene encodes CDR1 SEHNR and CDR2 FQNEAQ (reference sequence). The CDR3 DNA reads as TGTGCCAGCAGCTTAGCGACCGGGACAGGCAATCAGCCCCAGCATTTT. Translation gives CASSLATGTGNQPQHF.

V and J are TRBV7-3 and TRBJ2-3; D not certain. This CDR3 has 13 amino acids. The germline V gene has CDR1 SGHTA and CDR2 FQGTGA. V was pared by 4 bases and J by 4 bases, with 9 bases between. The CDR3: CASSSQNSDTQYF. The CDR3 nucleotides are TGTGCCAGCAGCTCTCAGAACTCAGATACGCAGTATTTT.

In this sample, this clonotype turned up a few times. The V and J genes are TRBV28 and TRBJ1-5, with a weak D call TRBD1 (6 bases). V was pared by 6 bases and J by 1 base, with 10 bases between. Germline CDR1 is MDHEN and CDR2 is SYDVKM. The CDR3 contains 14 residues. The CDR3 reads CASSYDRSNQPQHF. CDR3 coding DNA: TGTGCCAGCAGCTACGACAGGAGCAATCAGCCCCAGCATTTT.

In this sample, this clonotype turned up a few times. The rearrangement joins TRBV10-3 to TRBJ2-7; 13 nucleotides agree with TRBD2. V gave up 4 bases and J gave up 6 bases; unmatched junction bases: 3. The germline V gene encodes CDR1 ENHRY and CDR2 SYGVKD. The CDR3 extends over 14 amino acids. CDR3 in amino acids: CAISVGTSGAEQYF. The CDR3 DNA sequence: TGTGCCATCAGTGTGGGGACTAGCGGGGCCGAGCAGTACTTC.

The V call is TRBV29-1, the J call TRBJ2-1; tentative D call: TRBD2 (5 bases). The CDR3 length is 13 residues. V was clipped by 6 bases and J by 12 bases, with 21 bases between them. Germline lookup yields CDR1 SQVTM and CDR2 ANQGSEA. In DNA, the CDR3 is TGCAGCGTGATCGAGGCGGGTTTTGAGGGGCAGTTCTTC. It yields the protein CSVIEAGFEGQFF.

This rearrangement joins TRBV7-8 to TRBJ2-5; a possible D gene is TRBD1 (6 bases). Trimming took off 1 base at V and 10 bases at J, with 10 bases between the two ends. This CDR3 has 12 amino acids. The germline gives CDR1 SGHVS, CDR2 FQNEAQ. Here the CDR3 reads CASSLGSRGQYF. The CDR3, as DNA: TGTGCCAGCAGCTTAGGATCCAGGGGCCAGTACTTC.

V is TRBV4-1 and J is TRBJ2-7, with 13 bases aligning to TRBD2. Germline-derived CDR1 and CDR2 are MGHRA and YSYEKL. V shed 3 bases, J shed 2 bases, and the junction held 10 bases outside the gene matches. The CDR3 covers 18 residues. CDR3 coding DNA: TGCGCCAGCAGCCAGTCGACCCCGGGACTAGCGGGGACCTACGAGCAGTACTTC. Its protein product is CASSQSTPGLAGTYEQYF.

This clonotype has only a few counts. The chain combines TRBV5-1 with TRBJ2-2; possibly TRBD1 for D (5 bases). This CDR3 comprises 14 residues. V lost 5 bases, J lost 7 bases, and 15 bases lay in between. CDR1 and CDR2 (germline): SGHRS, YFSETQ. CDR3 residues: CASRTQGVSGELFF. The CDR3, as DNA: TGCGCCAGCAGAACGCAGGGTGTTAGCGGGGAGCTGTTTTTT.

The chain recombines TRBV4-1 with TRBJ1-1; D call uncertain. Germline-derived CDR1 and CDR2 are MGHRA and YSYEKL. The CDR3 has 15 amino acids. V was trimmed by 3 bases and J by 5 bases, leaving 16 bases between them. The CDR3, as DNA: TGCGCCAGCAGCCAGACCTCACCTCAGGTGACTGAAGCTTTCTTT. Its protein is CASSQTSPQVTEAFF.

The rearrangement links TRBV30 to TRBJ1-4, with D maybe TRBD1 (6 bases). The CDR3 sequence is 15 residues long. V was clipped by 4 bases and J by 0 bases, with 12 bases between them. Per germline, CDR1 GTSNPN and CDR2 SVGIG (reference sequence). This CDR3 is CAWTFGTTTNEKLFF. The CDR3 nucleotides are TGTGCCTGGACCTTCGGGACAACAACTAATGAAAAACTGTTTTTT.

The chain has TRBV7-8 and TRBJ2-3; TRBD2 agrees at 9 bases. This CDR3 is 17 amino acids long. V dropped 2 bases and J dropped 2; count of bases not matched to a gene: 8. In germline, CDR1 is SGHVS, CDR2 FQNEAQ. CDR3 sequence: CASSLPLTSGSTDTQYF. The CDR3 DNA follows: TGTGCCAGCAGCTTACCCCTGACTAGCGGATCCACAGATACGCAGTATTTT.